This TCR beta chain was captured by sequencing in a study of cytomegalovirus exposure and HLA in healthy donors (dated by TCRdb to about 2017). Study-level background: In an earlier analysis of around 540 of the donors, approximately 260 Gb of sequence data and 117 million unique TCR beta sequences from roughly 190 million T cells were reported. Roughly 300 gigabases of sequencing data and tens of millions of unique TCR sequences were included in an early release covering 500 to 750 HLA-typed donors. Of the roughly 400 genotyped donors, 75% to 85% were placed in the genetic ancestry cluster associated with self-reported Caucasian donors. The aim of the study was to test whether cataloging public T cell receptors could identify signatures of past pathogen exposure. The T cell repertoires of 666 subjects were profiled by immunosequencing and related to cytomegalovirus serostatus. Besides the first cohort of hundreds of subjects, a separate validation cohort made up of about 120 different subjects was used. To predict cytomegalovirus infection status, the study brought together high-throughput TCR immunosequencing, statistical association of individual TCRs with disease status, and machine learning. A later analysis re-analyzed previously published TCR beta repertoires from about 600 donors and added high-resolution HLA genotyping to study TCR occurrence patterns. Rather than drawing on any new phenotypic data, the later analysis identified candidate immune exposures from TCR beta sequences and the way those sequences occurred across donors. An earlier analysis of approximately 630 of the donors applied high-throughput TCR beta sequencing to assess whether each TCR beta V gene segment acted as functional or pseudogenic. Donor age, sex, ethnicity and CMV serostatus were collected together with the repertoire data. A later genetic analysis took genome-wide SNP genotypes for about three fifths of the 666 donors and used that subset as a discovery cohort. All discovery cohort repertoires had been generated on a single sequencing platform. Both class I and class II loci were covered by HLA typing, at four-digit resolution. Typing coverage varied by locus: roughly 629-640 donors for A, B, C, DRB1 and DQB1; more than 500 for DQA1; 600 to 610 for DPA1; about 450 for DPB1. A few DR-DQ haplotypes were handled as single units for association and clustering because linkage in the cohort was strong. Across some 400 genotyped donors of the cohort, an average of roughly 230,000 unique TCR beta nucleotide sequences per donor were sequenced, and roughly 17% of those sequences were non-productive. Findings and caveats that apply to the study as a whole: At a false discovery rate of 0.05, a later analysis linked 16,000 or so TCR beta sequences to specific HLA alleles. The classifier was reported to diagnose cytomegalovirus status with high specificity and sensitivity in both the original cohort and the validation cohort. Presence/absence analyses assumed roughly uniform sequencing depth across donors, an assumption that may not hold. Broadly in line with IMGT annotations, most TCR beta V segments showed up in productive rearrangements about 87% or about 30% of the time in an earlier analysis of a few hundred of the donors. Because counts were too low, roughly 17 rarely observed V segments, including chromosome 9 orphons, were left out of the earlier analysis of a few hundred of the donors. Because HLA typing was missing for some donors at each locus, association tests included only the typed subset. The authors suggested that the approach could potentially be generalized to other disease states and immunological phenotypes. According to a later analysis, most CMV-associated TCR beta chains appeared to be HLA-restricted, and the HLA associations seemed to be driven largely by CMV exposure. According to a later genetic analysis, donors in an Asian-associated ancestry cluster had fewer N-insertions in productive TCRs than the approximately 670-donor mean. In a later genetic analysis, a missense DCLRE1C variant was associated with V-gene and J-gene trimming of TCR beta chains, and the association was replicated in an independent cohort. A later analysis found that TCR association rates varied across HLA loci, with DRB1 alleles showing the most associated TCRs and HLA-C alleles the fewest. Linkage disequilibrium might explain the correlated functional status among segregating V segments, but an unknown experimental factor could not be excluded. In vitro tests confirmed that a few of the cytomegalovirus-associated TCR beta chains recognize cytomegalovirus antigens. Only TCR beta chains were sequenced in this cohort, and the absence of alpha or paired-chain data limited detectable features. The study gave a list of 150 to 200 TCR beta chains associated with cytomegalovirus. A cluster of highly shared sequence variants was judged likely to be a technical artifact of the sequencing pipeline. Immune exposure information for the cohort was limited to CMV serostatus. While some public TCRs were present in many individuals, most TCR sequences turned up only very rarely across donors. Because the 87-base-pair reads could not distinguish some IMGT-functional V segments, including TRBV6-2 and TRBV6-3, those segments were excluded. According to a later analysis, parvovirus B19, influenza, CMV and Epstein-Barr virus appeared linked to several top co-occurrence clusters. Assigning TCR associations to individual alleles was difficult when HLA alleles, especially DR and DQ, strongly co-occurred. In a later analysis, HLA-associated TCR beta chains showed more clonal expansion and lower generation probabilities than non-associated chains that were equally common. A further reported finding was that TCR beta sequences accurately predicted the HLA-A and HLA-B alleles for most subjects in the first cohort.

Note on this clone: This clone's antigen is unknown. The record has no base qualities; no much larger clone is one base away.

The cohort comprised some 680 healthy bone marrow donors. At the time of sampling, every cohort member was nominally healthy, though immune exposures that went unrecorded were likely present. The donor tested CMV seronegative and was one of the 352 seronegative cohort members. A peripheral blood sample was collected from each donor, and TCR beta sequencing was performed on peripheral blood mononuclear cells. The Qiagen DNeasy Blood Extraction Kit was used to extract genomic DNA from the blood cell samples. Preparation of the library involved the immunoSEQ multiplex PCR assay. A mixture of 60 forward primers for TCR Vbeta segments and 13 reverse primers for TCR Jbeta segments was used in the multiplex PCR. Amplification of the CDR3 region of rearranged TCR beta genes was performed with a multiplex PCR assay on genomic DNA. The amplified TCR beta libraries were sequenced on the Illumina HiSeq System as 87-base-pair reads. The published analysis was carried out like this. A later analysis tallied around 82 million unique TCR beta chains across the approximately 670 repertoires, and approximately 12 million of those chains were shared by two or more donors. Raw reads were error-corrected and collapsed into unique sequences with a nearest-neighbor algorithm that merged closely related sequences to remove PCR and sequencing errors. To assign V, D and J gene segments, CDR3 sequences were aligned to IMGT reference sequences. For a sequence to be retained, a match of at least six nucleotides was required to both a V gene segment and a J gene segment. A rearrangement counted as productive if the CDR3 had no stop codons and remained in frame with V and J, and every other rearrangement counted as non-productive. Following IMGT convention, CDR3 was defined as the stretch from the second conserved V-encoded cysteine to the conserved J-encoded phenylalanine. Sequences without an unambiguous match to a single V gene segment were excluded from the earlier analysis of 450 to 650 of the donors. An earlier analysis of almost 600 of the donors classified V segments as functional when productive rearrangements were above 56.7% and as segregating when the standard deviation between donors was above 5%. To diagnose cytomegalovirus status from the catalog of TCR beta chain sequences, a statistical classification framework was built. In a later analysis, TCR nucleotide sequences were compared against IMGT/GENE-DB human TR gene sequences so that V and J genes could be assigned. Using the TCRdist pipeline, a later analysis assigned CDR3 sequences along with most-parsimonious VDJ recombination scenarios. In a later analysis, each TCR beta chain was defined by its CDR3 amino acid sequence together with its V-gene family, and reads lacking a unique V-gene family were excluded. In a later analysis, fewer than 650 highly shared, low-generation-probability nucleotide sequences were removed to address suspected cross-contamination and a sequencing artifact. For each public chain, a later analysis derived a clonal expansion index from normalized ranks of inferred template counts within each repertoire. Generation probabilities in a later analysis came from a VDJ recombination model fitted to out-of-frame rearrangements, and those results were checked against IGoR. In a later analysis, TCR-TCR, TCR-HLA and TCR-CMV co-occurrence was scored with hypergeometric tests, and a repertoire-size bias correction was applied to TCR pairs. False discovery rates were estimated in a later analysis by permuting HLA or CMV assignments 20 times. In a later analysis, co-occurring TCRs were grouped with DBSCAN, and TCRdist sequence similarity was added when clustering was performed within HLA-allele-positive subsets. Repertoires with fewer than 30,000 or more than 120,000 public chains were left out of co-occurrence clustering, as were about five repertoires with anomalous nucleotide sharing. TCRdb stores this immuneACCESS table with in-frame sequences only. Part of the clones is absent; in the studies checked, under half of the shortfall reflects unresolved V genes, and no reason is known for the rest. That table gives V, J and clone size, and the DNA gave D and trimming. The sample includes around 140,000 clones, with about two thirds observed a single time. The top ten clones comprise roughly 2.5% of the sample.

From cysteine to phenylalanine, the CDR3 is 18 amino acids long. Here the CDR3 DNA is all that survives: 54 bases in frame from base 1. V loses 3 bases, J loses 6 bases, and the germline ends lie 23 bases apart. From a lookup of the germline V gene (reference sequence), CDR1 and CDR2 are SEHNR and FQNEAQ. The TCR comes from a woman aged 40-49 years in good health and CMV-seronegative. Material: PBMCs. Here the chain combines TRBV7-9 and TRBJ1-4; TRBD1 is possibly the D segment (6 matching bases). The sequence in DNA is TGTGCCAGCAGCTTTACGTACGGGGGCGCCGGGGGGTATGAAAAACTGTTTTTT. Translated, this gives CASSFTYGGAGGYEKLFF.